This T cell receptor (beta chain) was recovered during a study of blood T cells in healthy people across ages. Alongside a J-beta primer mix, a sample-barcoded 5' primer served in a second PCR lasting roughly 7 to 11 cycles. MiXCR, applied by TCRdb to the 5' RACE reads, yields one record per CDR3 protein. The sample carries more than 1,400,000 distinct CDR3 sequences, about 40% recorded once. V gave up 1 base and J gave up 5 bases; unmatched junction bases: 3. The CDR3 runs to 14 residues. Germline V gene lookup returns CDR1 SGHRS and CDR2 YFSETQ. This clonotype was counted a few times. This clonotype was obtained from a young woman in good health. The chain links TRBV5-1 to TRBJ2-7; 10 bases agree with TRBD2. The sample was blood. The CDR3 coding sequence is TGCGCCAGCAGCTTGACTAGCGGGACCCACGAGCAGTACTTC. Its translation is CASSLTSGTHEQYF.